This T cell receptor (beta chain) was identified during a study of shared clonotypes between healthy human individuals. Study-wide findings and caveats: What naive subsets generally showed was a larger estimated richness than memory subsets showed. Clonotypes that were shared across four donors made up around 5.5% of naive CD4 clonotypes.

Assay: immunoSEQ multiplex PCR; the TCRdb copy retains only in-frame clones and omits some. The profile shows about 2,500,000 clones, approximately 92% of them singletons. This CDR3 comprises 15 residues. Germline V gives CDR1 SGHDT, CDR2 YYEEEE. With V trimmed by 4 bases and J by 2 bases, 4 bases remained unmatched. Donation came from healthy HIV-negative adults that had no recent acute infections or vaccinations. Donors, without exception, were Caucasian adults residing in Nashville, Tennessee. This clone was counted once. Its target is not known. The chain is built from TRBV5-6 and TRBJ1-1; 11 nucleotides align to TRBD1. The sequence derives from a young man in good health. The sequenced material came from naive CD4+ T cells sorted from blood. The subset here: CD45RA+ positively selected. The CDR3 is CASSRDRGRNTEAFF. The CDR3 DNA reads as TGTGCCAGCAGCCGGGACAGGGGGAGAAACACTGAAGCTTTCTTT.